This T cell receptor beta chain was identified during a study of human T cells and chemical hapten exposure. Whole-study context: Across its approximately 25 weeks, the study gave patients weekly diphenylcyclopropenone doses to the scalp.

Noted time point: patch test 3, about 24 weeks after DPC sensitization. This sample's treatment: therapeutic diphenylcyclopropenone sensitization with weekly scalp DPC. Total RNA came from unfractionated whole blood. About this clonotype: Its antigen is currently unknown.

CDR3 length: 16 residues. Trimming stripped 0 bases from V and 0 bases from J, with 9 bases between. The germline gives CDR1 SGHRS, CDR2 YFSETQ. The study, taken as a whole, reports: Expanded TCRs were compared with controls, and the expanded TCRs formed significantly more large CDR3 similarity clusters.

TCRdb reprocessed the RACE reads via MiXCR and lists one record per CDR3 protein. The data show 40,000 or so distinct CDR3 sequences, about an eighth seen once. Source: whole blood, taken in connection with sensitization to the hapten diphenylcyclopropenone (DPC). The origin of this receptor is a woman between 40 and 50 years old with alopecia areata. Some clones in this sample may be carry-over from other donors' samples. The V and J genes are TRBV5-1 and TRBJ2-2, with no clear D. CDR3 sequence (DNA): TGCGCCAGCAGCTTGGGCCGATACCCGAACACCGGGGAGCTGTTTTTT. Protein product: CASSLGRYPNTGELFF.